The rows below give T cell receptor beta chains drawn from one sample of a study of human T cells and chemical hapten exposure. TCRdb itself ran the RACE reads through MiXCR, one entry per CDR3 protein. Altogether 95,000 to 150,000 distinct CDR3 sequences are present, roughly 12% being singletons, with the ten largest covering over 2%. Source: whole blood, taken in connection with sensitization to the hapten diphenylcyclopropenone (DPC). These receptors were taken from a woman between 50 and 59 years old with alopecia areata. Some clones in this sample may be carry-over from other donors' samples. CDR3s include the opening cysteine and the closing phenylalanine or tryptophan. Fields, in order: V gene, D gene, J gene, clone size, CDR3 protein, CDR3 DNA. A D gene is named only where the DNA matches it firmly. Not every row has a clone size; where given, it reads once, few, many or a size class.

V: TRBV9
D: TRBD2
J: TRBJ2-1
size: many
CDR3: CASNLAGRWHEQFF
DNA: TGTGCCAGCAACCTAGCGGGCCGGTGGCATGAGCAGTTCTTC

V: TRBV6-5
D: TRBD1
J: TRBJ1-6
size: NA
CDR3: CASSVGDRGRSPLHF
DNA: TGTGCCAGCAGCGTGGGGGACAGGGGAAGGTCACCCCTCCACTTT

V: TRBV7-6
D: TRBD2
J: TRBJ2-3
size: few
CDR3: CASSLTEREWPGDTQYF
DNA: TGTGCCAGCAGCTTAACTGAGCGGGAGTGGCCCGGGGATACGCAGTATTTT

V: TRBV9
D: NA
J: TRBJ1-3
size: NA
CDR3: CASSVEGRGNTIYF
DNA: TGTGCCAGCAGCGTAGAAGGAAGGGGAAACACCATATATTTT

V: TRBV12-3/TRBV12-4
D: NA
J: TRBJ1-5
size: many
CDR3: CASSRIAAGPQHF
DNA: TGTGCCAGCAGTCGCATCGCGGCGGGGCCCCAGCATTTT

V: TRBV11-2
D: TRBD1
J: TRBJ2-7
size: few
CDR3: CASRNDRGRGYEQYF
DNA: TGTGCCAGCAGGAACGACAGGGGGCGAGGATACGAGCAGTACTTC

V: TRBV20-1
D: NA
J: TRBJ1-1
size: many
CDR3: CSGRLNTEAFF
DNA: TGCAGTGGGAGACTGAACACTGAAGCTTTCTTT

V: TRBV28
D: NA
J: TRBJ1-2
size: NA
CDR3: CAYGGQSNYGYTF
DNA: TGTGCCTATGGGGGCCAATCGAACTATGGCTACACCTTC

V: TRBV29-1
D: NA
J: TRBJ1-2
size: NA
CDR3: CSVTPLGGNLYGYTF
DNA: TGCAGCGTTACCCCATTAGGGGGGAACCTCTATGGCTACACCTTC

V: TRBV29-1
D: NA
J: TRBJ1-1
size: many
CDR3: CSVWAPNTEAFF
DNA: TGCAGCGTATGGGCCCCGAACACTGAAGCTTTCTTT